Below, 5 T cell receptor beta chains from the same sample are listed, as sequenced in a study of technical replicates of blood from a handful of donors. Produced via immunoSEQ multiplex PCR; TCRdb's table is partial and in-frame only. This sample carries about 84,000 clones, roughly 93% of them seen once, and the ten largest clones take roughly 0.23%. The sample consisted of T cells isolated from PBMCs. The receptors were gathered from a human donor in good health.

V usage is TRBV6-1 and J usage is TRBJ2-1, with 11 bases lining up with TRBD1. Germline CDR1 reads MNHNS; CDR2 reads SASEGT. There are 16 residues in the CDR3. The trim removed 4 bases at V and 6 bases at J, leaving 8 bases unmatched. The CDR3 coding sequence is TGTGCCAGCAGTGCATACCCGGGACAGGGGGTCAATGAGCAGTTCTTC. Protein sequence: CASSAYPGQGVNEQFF.

The CDR3 nucleotides are TGCAGCGTTGAAGGGGGACAGGGTAGGACCGGGGAGCTGTTTTTT. It codes for CSVEGGQGRTGELFF. The chain uses TRBV29-1 and TRBJ2-2; 9 nucleotides match TRBD1. Unmatched junction bases numbered 5, after V lost 1 base and J lost 5 bases. Germline loops: CDR1 SQVTM, CDR2 ANQGSEA. The CDR3 covers 15 residues.

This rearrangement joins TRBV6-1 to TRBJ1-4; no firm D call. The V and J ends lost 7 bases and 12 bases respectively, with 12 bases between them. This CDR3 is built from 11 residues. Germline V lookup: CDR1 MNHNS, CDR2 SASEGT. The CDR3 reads CASTYGVELFF. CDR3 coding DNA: TGTGCCAGCACCTACGGGGTCGAACTGTTTTTT.

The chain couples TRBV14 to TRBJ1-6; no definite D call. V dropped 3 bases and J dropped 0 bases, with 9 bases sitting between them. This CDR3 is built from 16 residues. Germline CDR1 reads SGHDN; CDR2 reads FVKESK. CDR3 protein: CASSHRLSSYNSPLHF. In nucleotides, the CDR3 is TGTGCCAGCAGCCACAGGCTTAGCTCCTATAATTCACCCCTCCACTTT.

The CDR3 DNA reads as TGTGCCAGCAGTGAAGCCCCTGCCCCAAGCTTCCATGAGCAGTTCTTC. It specifies CASSEAPAPSFHEQFF. The chain has TRBV6-1 and TRBJ2-1; D uncertain. The ends were cut back, 0 bases at V and 8 bases at J, with 17 bases in the middle. The germline V gene encodes CDR1 MNHNS and CDR2 SASEGT. This CDR3 has 16 amino acids.